Below, one TCR beta chain is given with its context. The data belong to a study of cytomegalovirus exposure and HLA in healthy donors. Trimming shortened V by 2 bases and J by 6 bases, and 23 bases separated the two germline ends. The CDR3 runs 17 residues. Per the germline V gene, CDR1 is SNHLY and CDR2 is FYNNEI. Donors were ostensibly healthy at sampling, although undocumented immune exposures were probable. The PCR contained 60 Vbeta and 13 Jbeta primers. Profiled with immunoSEQ multiplex PCR; TCRdb holds only in-frame clones, not every one. The sample includes around 180,000 clones, roughly 80% of them seen just once.

Sequenced sample: PBMCs. The chain uses TRBV2 and TRBJ2-7, with D possibly being TRBD1 (6 bases). This TCR was recovered from a male donor in good health and CMV-seronegative. As DNA, the CDR3 is TGTGCCAGCAGTGAACGAGGACGTCGGGCAGGGGTCGGCGAGCAGTACTTC. Translated, it gives CASSERGRRAGVGEQYF.